These 24 T cell receptor beta chains were sequenced from one sample in a study of T cell responses to AZD1222 COVID-19 vaccine. Here immunoSEQ multiplex PCR was the method, and the copy in TCRdb shows in-frame clones only, minus some. The sample records some 150,000 clones, roughly 92% being singletons. The sample here was peripheral blood, taken on day 0 of AZD1222 vaccination. These receptors all come from an adult in good health.

The chain employs TRBV7-8 and TRBJ2-7; D could derive from TRBD1 or TRBD2 (6 bases each). V was pared by 1 base and J by 2 bases, with 12 bases between. The CDR3 runs 15 residues. In germline, CDR1 is SGHVS, CDR2 FQNEAQ. This CDR3 reads CASSLGFGGPYEQYF. The CDR3 DNA is TGTGCCAGCAGCTTAGGTTTTGGGGGGCCCTACGAGCAGTACTTC.

The genes are TRBV29-1 and TRBJ2-5, with TRBD2 matching 9 bases. The CDR3 loop spans 15 amino acids. V dropped 1 base and J dropped 7; count of bases not matched to a gene: 10. Germline V CDR1 and CDR2: SQVTM, ANQGSEA. Here the CDR3 reads CSVEARLAAQGTQYF. DNA of the CDR3: TGCAGCGTTGAAGCCCGACTAGCGGCCCAGGGGACCCAGTACTTC. Drawing the rest from reference TRBV29-1 and TRBJ2-5, the complete variable domain is SAVISQKPSRDICQRGTSLTIQCQVDSQVTMMFWYRQQPGQSLTLIATANQGSEATYESGFVIDKFPISRPNLTFSTLTVSNMSPEDSSIYLCSVEARLAAQGTQYFGPGTRLLVL.

This rearrangement joins TRBV27 to TRBJ2-1; D is unresolved. The CDR3 has 16 amino acids. V was clipped by 3 bases and J by 2 bases, with 14 bases between them. Germline-derived CDR1 and CDR2 are MNHEY and SMNVEV (reference sequence). The CDR3 loop reads CASSFRPLRTYNEQFF. As DNA, the CDR3 is TGTGCCAGCAGTTTCCGGCCCCTTCGAACCTACAATGAGCAGTTCTTC.

Note on this clone: Other DNA sequences of this sample code for an identical CDR3. The J gene is TRBJ1-2, the V gene TRBV5-6; D is possibly TRBD1 (5 bases). Germline-derived CDR1 and CDR2 are SGHDT and YYEEEE. This CDR3 spans 14 amino acids. The ends were cut back, 0 bases at V and 2 bases at J, with 8 bases in the middle. The DNA for the CDR3 is TGTGCCAGCAGCTTGGTCCGGGGGAACTATGGCTACACCTTC. Amino acids: CASSLVRGNYGYTF. Together with reference TRBV5-6 and TRBJ1-2, the CDR3 gives the full variable domain: DAGVTQSPTHLIKTRGQQVTLRCSPKSGHDTVSWYQQALGQGPQFIFQYYEEEERQRGNFPDRFSGHQFPNYSSELNVNALLLGDSALYLCASSLVRGNYGYTFGSGTRLTVV.

The chain joins TRBV19 to TRBJ2-2; D is ambiguous. This CDR3 spans 13 amino acids. Germline CDR1 is LNHDA and CDR2 is SQIVND (reference sequence). Deletions cut 5 bases from V and 6 bases from J, with 10 bases between. The CDR3, as DNA: TGTGCCAGTAGTGAGCGACCCGCCGGGGAGCTGTTTTTT. It yields the protein CASSERPAGELFF. Combining the CDR3 with reference TRBV19 and TRBJ2-2 gives the whole variable domain DGGITQSPKYLFRKEGQNVTLSCEQNLNHDAMYWYRQDPGQGLRLIYYSQIVNDFQKGDIAEGYSVSREKKESFPLTVTSAQKNPTAFYLCASSERPAGELFFGEGSRLTVL.

This rearrangement joins TRBV29-1 to TRBJ2-1; 8 bases map to TRBD1. The CDR3 length is 13 residues. J lost 7 bases, V lost 6 bases, and 8 bases had no gene match. In germline, CDR1 is SQVTM, CDR2 ANQGSEA. The chain's CDR3 is CSVTPGGRNEQFF. The CDR3 region has the DNA TGCAGCGTCACCCCAGGGGGCCGGAATGAGCAGTTCTTC.

The chain joins TRBV15 to TRBJ2-1; D ambiguous. Trimming removed 1 base from V and 9 bases from J, with 13 bases in between. The CDR3 is 14 amino acids. From germline, CDR1 is LNHNV and CDR2 YYDKDF (reference sequence). CDR3 DNA: TGTGCCACCAGCAGAGGGCCCAACCGGCCTGAGCAGTTCTTC. Amino acid sequence: CATSRGPNRPEQFF.

The V call is TRBV6-6, the J call TRBJ1-5, with a tentative D call TRBD1 (5 bases). The V gene lost 0 bases and the J gene lost 4 bases, with 7 bases spanning the gap. Germline CDR1 reads MNHNY; CDR2 reads SVGAGI (reference sequence). The CDR3 covers 14 residues. CDR3 nucleotides: TGTGCCAGCAGTTACTCGTCAGGGAATCAGCCCCAGCATTTT. This gives the protein CASSYSSGNQPQHF.

CDR3 residues: CASSLRTGNTEAFF. CDR3 nucleotides: TGTGCCAGCAGCCTAAGGACGGGGAACACTGAAGCTTTCTTT. This sequence joins TRBV7-2 and TRBJ1-1; no firm D call. The CDR3 spans 14 residues. Per the germline V gene, CDR1 is SGHTA and CDR2 is FQGNSA. V lost 5 bases and J 1 base, leaving 11 bases between the germline ends.

The chain employs TRBV18 and TRBJ1-4; a weak D match, TRBD1 (6 bases). V was clipped by 5 bases and J by 4 bases, with 11 bases between them. Germline CDR1 is KGHSH and CDR2 is LQKENI. CDR3 length: 14 residues. The CDR3 DNA follows: TGTGCCAGCTCAACGCAAGGGGGTAATGAAAAACTGTTTTTT. Residues: CASSTQGGNEKLFF.

This clone was recorded only once. The genes are TRBV18 and TRBJ2-1; 15 positions match TRBD2. Germline trimming cut 2 bases from V and 4 bases from J; bases unmatched to any gene: 12. The CDR3 loop spans 20 amino acids. Germline values: CDR1 KGHSH, CDR2 LQKENI. In DNA form, the CDR3 reads TGTGCCAGCTCACCAAACCTTGGACTAGCGGGAGGGAATAGGTACAATGAGCAGTTCTTC. Protein product: CASSPNLGLAGGNRYNEQFF.

The chain couples TRBV12-3 or TRBV12-4 to TRBJ2-7, with D unresolved. The V gene lost 3 bases and the J gene lost 4 bases, with 10 bases spanning the gap. The CDR3 is made up of 13 amino acids. As DNA, the CDR3 is TGTGCCAGCAGTTTGCAAGGCGGTTACGAGCAGTACTTC. Translated: CASSLQGGYEQYF.

V is TRBV2 and J is TRBJ2-6, with a weak D call TRBD1 (5 bases). From germline, CDR1 is SNHLY and CDR2 FYNNEI. The CDR3 length is 14 residues. V lost 3 bases and J lost 8, with 11 bases in between. The CDR3 nucleotides are TGTGCCAGCAGTGACTCTCGACAGACCAACGTCCTGACTTTC. Translated, it gives CASSDSRQTNVLTF. Supplemented by reference TRBV2 and TRBJ2-6, the full variable domain reads EPEVTQTPSHQVTQMGQEVILRCVPISNHLYFYWYRQILGQKVEFLVSFYNNEISEKSEIFDDQFSVERPDGSNFTLKIRSTKLEDSAMYFCASSDSRQTNVLTFGAGSRLTVL.

The rearrangement links TRBV5-5 to TRBJ1-4; D unresolved. V lost 2 bases and J lost 8, with 13 bases in between. CDR1 is SGHKS, CDR2 YYEKEE, per germline (reference sequence). The CDR3 is 14 amino acids. CDR3 bases: TGTGCCAGCAGCTTATCGGGGTATGGGGAAAAACTGTTTTTT. Translating gives CASSLSGYGEKLFF.

V gene TRBV11-3 combines with J gene TRBJ2-5; 8 bases are shared with TRBD2. This CDR3 is 13 amino acids long. The ends lost 8 bases at V and 3 bases at J; junction bases unmatched: 5. Germline V gene lookup returns CDR1 SGHNT and CDR2 YENEEA. The CDR3 sequence is CASGRAGEETQYF. The CDR3 nucleotides read TGTGCCAGCGGGAGAGCGGGAGAAGAGACCCAGTACTTC.

The gene calls are TRBV6-1 and TRBJ1-4; 8 bases map to TRBD1. Germline values: CDR1 MNHNS, CDR2 SASEGT. The J segment lost 7 bases and the V segment lost 1 base, leaving 8 bases of the junction unmatched. The CDR3 covers 16 residues. CDR3 coding DNA: TGTGCCAGCAGTGAAGGGGACAGGTCGACGCGTGAAAAACTGTTTTTT. As protein: CASSEGDRSTREKLFF.

The chain joins TRBV5-8 to TRBJ1-1; D is ambiguous. V lost 5 bases, J lost 5 bases, and 13 bases lay in between. This CDR3 has 13 amino acids. In germline, CDR1 is SGHTS, CDR2 YDEGEE. The CDR3 DNA is TGTGCCAGCAGTATGGCGGAACGGACTGAAGCTTTCTTT. It yields the protein CASSMAERTEAFF.

The chain links TRBV29-1 to TRBJ1-1; the D is unclear. The germline CDR1 and CDR2 sequences are SQVTM and ANQGSEA. Between the trimmed V and J ends, which lost 7 bases and 0 bases, there was a span of 12 bases. The CDR3 spans 13 residues. CDR3 loop: CSGYSRLNTEAFF. The CDR3 region has the DNA TGCAGCGGTTACAGCCGCTTGAACACTGAAGCTTTCTTT.

V and J are TRBV20-1 and TRBJ1-2, with D possibly matching TRBD1 (5 bases). CDR1 DFQATT and CDR2 SNEGSKA come from the germline V gene (reference sequence). The length of the CDR3 is 13 residues. The V gene lost 3 bases and the J gene lost 8 bases, with 16 bases spanning the gap. CDR3 residues: CSASTRAREGYTF. CDR3 nucleotide sequence: TGCAGTGCTAGTACCAGGGCTAGGGAAGGCTACACCTTC.

This clone was detected only once. The rearrangement joins TRBV30 to TRBJ2-6; TRBD2 aligns across 13 bases. This CDR3 contains 17 residues. With V trimmed by 4 bases and J by 2 bases, 5 bases remained unmatched. Germline-derived CDR1 and CDR2 are GTSNPN and SVGIG (reference sequence). CDR3 in DNA: TGTGCCTGGAAAACCGGGACTAGCGGGACTGGGGCCAACGTCCTGACTTTC. The encoded protein is CAWKTGTSGTGANVLTF.

The gene calls are TRBV5-1 and TRBJ2-1; D is uncertain. V lost 5 bases to trimming and J lost 6 bases, with 21 bases between them. The CDR3 spans 16 residues. Germline V gene data show CDR1 as SGHRS and CDR2 as YFSETQ. This chain's CDR3 is CASSPMATNTGNEQFF. In DNA, the CDR3 is TGCGCCAGCAGTCCCATGGCGACGAACACGGGCAATGAGCAGTTCTTC.

V usage is TRBV4-2 and J usage is TRBJ2-7; 10 bases fit TRBD1. CDR1 LGHNA and CDR2 YNFKEQ come from the germline V gene. The trim removed 0 bases at V and 4 bases at J, leaving 6 bases unmatched. The CDR3 covers 16 residues. The CDR3 region is CASSQELGQGTYEQYF. The CDR3 coding sequence is TGTGCCAGCAGCCAAGAGTTGGGACAGGGGACTTACGAGCAGTACTTC.

The rearrangement links TRBV7-2 to TRBJ2-1, with D perhaps TRBD2 (5 bases). V was cut by 8 bases and J by 2 bases, with 16 bases left in between. CDR1 is SGHTA and CDR2 is FQGNSA in the germline V gene. CDR3 length: 15 residues. In DNA form, the CDR3 reads TGTGCCAGCGGCCGCGCGGCGGGCCCCTACAATGAGCAGTTCTTC. The encoded protein is CASGRAAGPYNEQFF. Together with reference TRBV7-2 and TRBJ2-1, the CDR3 gives the full variable domain: GAGVSQSPSNKVTEKGKDVELRCDPISGHTALYWYRQSLGQGLEFLIYFQGNSAPDKSGLPSDRFSAERTGGSVSTLTIQRTQQEDSAVYLCASGRAAGPYNEQFFGPGTRLTVL.

The chain joins TRBV6-6 to TRBJ1-1; perhaps TRBD1 as D (5 bases). This CDR3 has 13 residues. The germline V gene has CDR1 MNHNY and CDR2 SVGAGI (reference sequence). Trimming pared 2 bases from V and 9 bases from J, leaving 13 bases between. The CDR3 region is CASSYPATDKAFF. DNA for the CDR3: TGTGCCAGCAGTTACCCCGCGACAGATAAAGCTTTCTTT.